A single sample is the source of the 15 T cell receptor beta chains below, sequenced in a study of T-cell memory formation after mild COVID-19. TCRdb independently ran MiXCR on the 5' RACE reads; one entry per CDR3 protein. The repertoire consists of more than 300,000 distinct CDR3 sequences, with roughly 13% occurring once and the leading ten covering about a fifth. Sequencing input: PBMCs or a T cell subset sorted from them (not recorded which). The receptors derive from a man aged 18-30 years who had mild COVID-19 (a few samples of this study predate the infection). Cell type and time point are not known.

This clonotype turned up a few times. The V and J genes are TRBV11-2 and TRBJ2-3; D gene uncertain. There are 13 residues in the CDR3. In germline, CDR1 is SGHAT, CDR2 FQNNGV. V was shortened by 2 bases and J by 5 bases, with 8 bases between the two germline ends. The CDR3 sequence is CASSLNDLDTQYF. CDR3 bases: TGTGCCAGCAGCTTAAACGACTTAGATACGCAGTATTTT.

This clonotype was seen a handful of times. This chain uses TRBV6-1 with TRBJ2-7; D is undetermined. CDR1 MNHNS and CDR2 SASEGT come from the germline V gene. The V end was cut by 0 bases, the J end by 7 bases, with 10 bases between. The length of the CDR3 is 13 residues. The CDR3 loop is CASSEASPPEQYV. The CDR3 DNA reads TGTGCCAGCAGTGAAGCGAGTCCCCCGGAGCAGTACGTC.

The table lists this clonotype with many counts. This chain connects TRBV5-1 to TRBJ2-1; 8 bases line up with TRBD2. V lost 2 bases to trimming and J lost 1 base; unmatched junction nucleotides: 8. CDR3 length: 17 residues. Germline CDR1 and CDR2: SGHRS and YFSETQ. The CDR3 DNA is TGCGCCAGCAGCTTCCAGAGTGGCGGGGGGTCCTACAATGAGCAGTTCTTC. It codes for CASSFQSGGGSYNEQFF.

This rearrangement joins TRBV3-1 to TRBJ1-2, with D perhaps matching TRBD1 (5 bases). In germline, CDR1 is LGHDT, CDR2 YNNKEL (reference sequence). The length of the CDR3 is 13 residues. Trimming left V 8 bases short and J 7 bases short, with 17 bases between. The CDR3 sequence is CASALGRVAGYTF. The CDR3 DNA sequence: TGTGCCAGCGCTCTTGGCAGGGTCGCTGGCTACACCTTC.

This rearrangement joins TRBV7-6 to TRBJ1-6; a weak D match, TRBD1 (5 bases). The V gene's germline CDR1 is SGHVS and CDR2 FNYEAQ. The CDR3 consists of 15 residues. V shed 4 bases and J shed 10 bases, with 17 bases lying between them. CDR3 residues: CASSSVSRDYSPLHF. CDR3 in DNA: TGTGCCAGCAGCTCTGTGAGCCGGGACTACTCACCCCTCCACTTT.

This clonotype was found many times. The rearrangement links TRBV6-5 to TRBJ1-1; no clear D. V lost 2 bases and J lost 5, with 12 bases in between. The CDR3 is 14 amino acids. Germline lookup yields CDR1 MNHEY and CDR2 SVGAGI. Here the CDR3 reads CASSYRSRRTEAFF. CDR3 coding DNA: TGTGCCAGCAGTTACAGGAGTCGACGGACTGAAGCTTTCTTT.

The rearrangement uses TRBV4-1 and TRBJ2-2; D is undetermined. Per the germline V gene, CDR1 is MGHRA and CDR2 is YSYEKL. V lost 2 bases, J lost 7 bases, and 8 bases lay in between. The CDR3 is 13 amino acids. In DNA, the CDR3 is TGCGCCAGCAGCCAATTAGGGTTCGGGGAGCTGTTTTTT. It codes for CASSQLGFGELFF.

The chain joins TRBV6-5 to TRBJ2-5; 9 bases agree with TRBD1. J gave up 5 bases and V 5 bases, and 3 bases lay outside the gene matches. Per the germline V gene, CDR1 is MNHEY and CDR2 is SVGAGI. This CDR3 has 13 amino acids. This CDR3 reads CASSGDREETQYF. The CDR3 DNA reads as TGTGCCAGCAGTGGGGACAGGGAGGAGACCCAGTACTTC.

This clonotype was observed at least ten times. This chain uses TRBV5-4 with TRBJ2-7; 9 bases line up with TRBD2. The CDR3 covers 14 residues. Germline values: CDR1 SGHNT, CDR2 YYREEE (reference sequence). The J segment lost 2 bases and the V segment lost 3 bases, leaving 3 bases of the junction unmatched. The CDR3 protein is CASSSSSGAYEQYF. CDR3 coding DNA: TGTGCCAGCAGCTCGTCTAGCGGGGCCTACGAGCAGTACTTC.

This CDR3 is CASSVVGTGLGEQFF. The CDR3 region has the DNA TGTGCCAGCAGCGTAGTCGGGACAGGATTAGGTGAGCAGTTCTTC. The V call is TRBV9, the J call TRBJ2-1; TRBD1 aligns across 8 bases. CDR1 is SGDLS, CDR2 YYNGEE, per germline. The CDR3 covers 15 residues. Trimming removed 0 bases from V and 9 bases from J; junction bases left unmatched: 8.

This chain joins TRBV27 and TRBJ1-1; TRBD1 matches 7 bases. Germline V lookup: CDR1 MNHEY, CDR2 SMNVEV (reference sequence). The CDR3 runs 15 residues. V trimming: 5 bases; J trimming: 2 bases; junction bases outside the gene matches: 8. The CDR3: CASSPRQGVNTEAFF. The DNA of the CDR3 is TGTGCCAGCAGTCCCCGACAGGGTGTCAACACTGAAGCTTTCTTT.

This clonotype showed up many times. The rearrangement links TRBV4-2 to TRBJ1-3, with D hard to call. The CDR3 has 16 amino acids. The germline CDR1 and CDR2 sequences are LGHNA and YNFKEQ. The ends were cut back, 1 base at V and 5 bases at J, with 15 bases in the middle. Written as DNA, the CDR3 is TGTGCCAGCAGCCAAGGCGGGAGTTCAGTAAGAAACACCATATATTTT. Protein: CASSQGGSSVRNTIYF.

This clonotype has just a few counts. The chain employs TRBV2 and TRBJ2-1; D possibly corresponds to TRBD2 (6 bases). Germline lookup yields CDR1 SNHLY and CDR2 FYNNEI. The V and J ends lost 7 bases and 8 bases respectively, with 12 bases between them. The CDR3 consists of 12 residues. This CDR3 is CASTPGGHEQFF. The CDR3 region has the DNA TGTGCCAGCACCCCCGGGGGTCATGAGCAGTTCTTC.

This clonotype occurred a few times. This chain links TRBV28 with TRBJ1-4; perhaps TRBD1 as D (5 bases). The germline V and J ends were trimmed by 6 bases and 7 bases, with 21 bases remaining between them. Germline V gene sequence: CDR1 MDHEN, CDR2 SYDVKM. The CDR3 totals 16 residues. This CDR3 reads CASSPTRGSRTEKLFF. DNA for the CDR3: TGTGCCAGCAGCCCTACTCGGGGCAGTAGGACTGAAAAACTGTTTTTT.

This clonotype has at least ten counts. The rearrangement joins TRBV7-2 to TRBJ1-2; D possibly corresponds to TRBD1 (5 bases). The CDR3 contains 14 residues. With 5 bases removed from V and 9 bases from J, the gap between germline ends came to 19 bases. Germline V gives CDR1 SGHTA, CDR2 FQGNSA. The CDR3 loop is CASSVQGGGGSYTF. As DNA, the CDR3 is TGTGCCAGCAGCGTCCAAGGTGGGGGAGGAAGCTACACCTTC.